This passage covers 5 T cell receptor beta chains from one sample sequenced in a study of blood T cell repertoires in COVID-19. Sequenced by immunoSEQ multiplex PCR; TCRdb stores in-frame clones only, minus some. The data contain 250,000 to 350,000 clones, 80% to 90% of them singletons. What was sequenced was peripheral blood. The origin of the receptors is a woman aged 45-65 years who had recovered from COVID-19.

The chain uses TRBV5-8 and TRBJ1-5; TRBD1 aligns across 10 bases. Germline-derived CDR1 and CDR2 are SGHTS and YDEGEE. J was trimmed by 5 bases and V by 4 bases; bases with no gene match: 12. The CDR3 runs 17 residues. CDR3 sequence: CASSTDRGSPPDQPQHF. In DNA form, the CDR3 reads TGTGCCAGCAGCACGGACAGGGGGTCTCCGCCTGATCAGCCCCAGCATTTT.

The chain couples TRBV11-1 to TRBJ2-7; TRBD1 matches 12 bases. Germline V gene data show CDR1 as SGHAT and CDR2 as FQDESV (reference sequence). V lost 4 bases and J lost 6; bases outside the gene matches: 7. The CDR3 sequence is 15 residues long. This chain's CDR3 is CASSYLWDRGREQYF. The DNA of the CDR3 is TGTGCCAGCAGCTACCTCTGGGACAGGGGGCGCGAGCAGTACTTC.

The chain links TRBV7-9 to TRBJ2-2, with a tentative D call TRBD2 (5 bases). Germline V CDR1 and CDR2: SEHNR, FQNEAQ (reference sequence). The CDR3 runs 16 residues. V shed 0 bases and J shed 4 bases, with 12 bases lying between them. The CDR3 here is CASSLALTSGTGELFF. CDR3 DNA sequence: TGTGCCAGCAGCTTAGCCCTAACAAGCGGCACCGGGGAGCTGTTTTTT. Using reference TRBV7-9 and TRBJ2-2 for the parts outside the CDR3, the full variable domain is DTGVSQNPRHKITKRGQNVTFRCDPISEHNRLYWYRQTLGQGPEFLTYFQNEAQLEKSRLLSDRFSAERPKGSFSTLEIQRTEQGDSAMYLCASSLALTSGTGELFFGEGSRLTVL.

V and J are TRBV14 and TRBJ1-3; D gene uncertain. V was shortened by 2 bases and J by 5 bases, with 13 bases between the two germline ends. The V gene's germline CDR1 is SGHDN and CDR2 FVKESK. The CDR3 is 15 residues long. The CDR3 loop reads CASSQNIAGRNTIYF. In DNA, the CDR3 is TGTGCCAGCAGCCAAAACATTGCTGGTCGAAACACCATATATTTT.

CDR3 in amino acids: CASSPGTSGSSYNEQFF. CDR3 coding DNA: TGCGCCAGCAGCCCGGGGACTAGCGGGAGCTCCTACAATGAGCAGTTCTTC. The chain combines TRBV5-1 with TRBJ2-1, with TRBD2 identical over 14 bases. The CDR3 runs to 17 residues. Trimming at V came to 4 bases and at J to 0 bases, leaving 3 bases not matched to a gene. Germline lookup yields CDR1 SGHRS and CDR2 YFSETQ.